This T cell receptor beta chain derives from a study of response to subunit inactivated influenza vaccine. TCRdb fed the RT-PCR reads into MiXCR, producing one record per CDR3 protein. The data contain hundreds of thousands of distinct CDR3 sequences, over 20% of them seen just once; the ten biggest clones take up 10%. Study-level findings and limits: New T cells are recruited in small numbers by each seasonal influenza vaccination, according to the authors' suggestion.

Of note for this clonotype: What it binds is not known.

Specimen: PBMCs from blood, collected about 20 months after vaccination. The receptor's source is a man aged 45 to 75 who received an inactivated influenza vaccine.

CDR3 loop: CASSLGTGTGGMNTEAFF. The CDR3 nucleotides are TGCGCCAGCAGCTTGGGGACCGGGACAGGGGGCATGAACACTGAAGCTTTCTTT. This rearrangement joins TRBV5-1 to TRBJ1-1; 12 nucleotides match TRBD1. The length of the CDR3 is 18 residues. V gave up 0 bases and J gave up 0 bases; unmatched junction bases: 6. The germline gives CDR1 SGHRS, CDR2 YFSETQ. The full variable domain, its missing parts supplied by reference TRBV5-1 and TRBJ1-1, is KAGVTQTPRYLIKTRGQQVTLSCSPISGHRSVSWYQQTPGQGLQFLFEYFSETQRNKGNFPGRFSGRQFSNSRSEMNVSTLELGDSALYLCASSLGTGTGGMNTEAFFGQGTRLTVV.